This TCR beta chain comes out of a study of tumor and adjacent non-tumor tissue in lung cancer. The wider study: The cohort had about twelve adenocarcinoma, a couple of squamous cell and 1 small cell patients.

With regard to this clonotype: What it binds is not known.

TCRbeta libraries were built with three rounds of nested PCR, modified from ARM-PCR. TCRdb fed the multiplex PCR reads into MiXCR, producing one record per CDR3 protein. The data show approximately 120,000 distinct CDR3 sequences, with approximately 71% seen just once and roughly 13% held by the top ten. CDR1 is MNHEY, CDR2 SVGEGT, per germline. This CDR3 has 16 residues. Notes on the study in general: Normal lung showed higher cumulative top 100 clone frequency than tumor. Patients with more diverse tumor TCRs had worse survival.

The template was RNA from unsorted bulk tissue. Donors were chemotherapy-naive, newly diagnosed lung cancer surgical patients in China, August–November 2014. V is TRBV6-2 or TRBV6-3 and J is TRBJ2-2, with 9 positions matching TRBD1. The clonotype was recovered from a young man with non-small cell lung cancer. Input material: lung tumor tissue. The CDR3 nucleotides read TGTGTCGCTACTCCGAGGGACAGGGCCAAGGCCGGGGAGCTGTTTTTT. It is translated as CVATPRDRAKAGELFF.